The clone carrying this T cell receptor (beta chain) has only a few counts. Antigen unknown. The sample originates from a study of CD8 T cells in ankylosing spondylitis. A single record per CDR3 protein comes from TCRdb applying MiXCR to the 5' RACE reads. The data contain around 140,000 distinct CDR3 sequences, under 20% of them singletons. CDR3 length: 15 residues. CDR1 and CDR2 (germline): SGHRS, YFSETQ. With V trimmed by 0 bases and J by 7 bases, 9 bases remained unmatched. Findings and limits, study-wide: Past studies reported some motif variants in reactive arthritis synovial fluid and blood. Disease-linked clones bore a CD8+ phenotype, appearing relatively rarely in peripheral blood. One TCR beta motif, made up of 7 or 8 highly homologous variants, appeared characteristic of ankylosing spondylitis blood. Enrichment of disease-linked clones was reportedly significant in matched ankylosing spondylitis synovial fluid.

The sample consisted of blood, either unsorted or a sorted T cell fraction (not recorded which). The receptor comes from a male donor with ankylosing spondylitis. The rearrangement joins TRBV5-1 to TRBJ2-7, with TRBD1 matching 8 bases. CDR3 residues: CASSLGGQGSWEQYF. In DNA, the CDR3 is TGCGCCAGCAGCTTGGGTGGACAGGGCTCCTGGGAGCAGTACTTC.